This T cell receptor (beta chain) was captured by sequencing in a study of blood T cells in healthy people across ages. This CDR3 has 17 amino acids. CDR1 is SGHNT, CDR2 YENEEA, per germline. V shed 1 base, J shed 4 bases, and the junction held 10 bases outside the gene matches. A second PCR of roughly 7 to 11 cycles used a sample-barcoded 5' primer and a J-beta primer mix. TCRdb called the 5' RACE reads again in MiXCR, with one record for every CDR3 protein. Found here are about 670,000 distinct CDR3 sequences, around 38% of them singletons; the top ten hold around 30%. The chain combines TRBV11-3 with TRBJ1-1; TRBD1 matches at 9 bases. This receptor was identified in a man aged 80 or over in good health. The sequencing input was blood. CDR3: CASSLGATGGSGTEAFF. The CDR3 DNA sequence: TGTGCCAGCAGCTTAGGGGCTACAGGGGGCTCGGGCACTGAAGCTTTCTTT.